The 7 T cell receptor beta chains in this list originate from one sample, sequenced in a study of identifying expanded T cells in peripheral blood. Assay: immunoSEQ multiplex PCR; the TCRdb copy retains only in-frame clones and omits some. The sample includes 95,000 to 100,000 clones, 70% to 90% of them seen just once. Sequenced: blood. These receptors all come from a person between 18 and 75 years old in good health.

This sequence joins TRBV10-3 and TRBJ2-2, with TRBD2 matching 8 bases. The CDR3 sequence is 14 residues long. Germline V gene lookup returns CDR1 ENHRY and CDR2 SYGVKD. The trim removed 6 bases at V and 6 bases at J, leaving 6 bases unmatched. CDR3 amino acids: CAIRNGGAPGELFF. Here the CDR3 DNA reads TGTGCCATCAGGAACGGGGGGGCCCCCGGGGAGCTGTTTTTT.

This clone occurred once. The V and J genes are TRBV18 and TRBJ2-2; D is unresolved. Germline CDR1 and CDR2: KGHSH and LQKENI. Trimming took 1 base from V and 0 from J, leaving 6 bases between them. This CDR3 has 15 residues. CDR3 loop: CASSPQPSNTGELFF. The CDR3 DNA is TGTGCCAGCTCACCACAACCTTCGAACACCGGGGAGCTGTTTTTT.

The gene calls are TRBV15 and TRBJ2-1; TRBD1 or TRBD2 may be the D gene (6 bases each). V was clipped by 5 bases and J by 9 bases, with 26 bases between them. Germline V gives CDR1 LNHNV, CDR2 YYDKDF (reference sequence). There are 17 residues in the CDR3. This CDR3 reads CATSPKKGGRSKGEQFF. For the CDR3, the DNA is TGTGCCACCAGCCCAAAGAAGGGGGGCCGGTCAAAAGGTGAGCAGTTCTTC.

The rearrangement joins TRBV11-2 to TRBJ2-6, with D unclear. The CDR3 has 17 amino acids. Germline V gene data show CDR1 as SGHAT and CDR2 as FQNNGV. V lost 5 bases and J lost 5, with 19 bases in between. CDR3 nucleotide sequence: TGTGCCAGCAGCGTAATGACGCAACAAAGTCGGGCCAACGTCCTGACTTTC. This codes for CASSVMTQQSRANVLTF.

This chain joins TRBV6-6 and TRBJ1-5, with D possibly TRBD1 on 5 matching bases. Trimming stripped 4 bases from V and 3 bases from J, with 16 bases between. Germline V lookup: CDR1 MNHNY, CDR2 SVGAGI (reference sequence). CDR3 length: 16 residues. The CDR3 region is CASSLAFAGNNQPQHF. Written as DNA, the CDR3 is TGTGCCAGCAGTTTAGCCTTCGCAGGGAACAATCAGCCCCAGCATTTT.

This chain uses TRBV10-1 with TRBJ2-3; the D is unclear. Between the trimmed V and J ends, which lost 9 bases and 0 bases, there was a span of 7 bases. The V gene's germline CDR1 is WNHNN and CDR2 SYGVQD (reference sequence). The CDR3 runs 12 residues. The CDR3 loop is CARETSTDTQYF. CDR3 nucleotides: TGCGCCAGGGAGACTAGCACAGATACGCAGTATTTT.

J is TRBJ2-7 and V is TRBV7-2; 11 nucleotides match TRBD2. Germline CDR1 SGHTA, CDR2 FQGNSA. V gave up 1 base and J gave up 2 bases; unmatched junction bases: 4. The CDR3 is made up of 16 amino acids. The CDR3 loop is CASSLVHSGGAYEQYF. CDR3 sequence (DNA): TGTGCCAGCAGCTTAGTGCATAGCGGGGGGGCCTACGAGCAGTACTTC.